Shown below are 24 T cell receptor beta chains from a single sample sequenced in a study of cytomegalovirus exposure and HLA in healthy donors. The PCR ran on 60 Vbeta and 13 Jbeta primers. TCRdb keeps only in-frame clones here, not all; method: immunoSEQ multiplex PCR. The data contain about 190,000 clones, 70% to 80% of them singletons. The sample comprised PBMCs. The receptors here all came from a woman between 50 and 59 years old in good health and CMV-seronegative.

V usage is TRBV9 and J usage is TRBJ2-3; TRBD2 matches 11 bases. V trimming: 1 base; J trimming: 2 bases; junction bases outside the gene matches: 6. Germline V gene sequence: CDR1 SGDLS, CDR2 YYNGEE. The CDR3 extends over 17 amino acids. The DNA of the CDR3 is TGTGCCAGCAGCGTAAGCCCTAGCGGGGGGTCCACAGATACGCAGTATTTT. Protein sequence: CASSVSPSGGSTDTQYF.

CDR3 residues: CASSLEQGPYEQYF. CDR3 DNA: TGTGCCAGCAGCTTAGAACAGGGACCCTACGAGCAGTACTTC. The rearrangement uses TRBV7-2 and TRBJ2-7; perhaps TRBD1 as D (6 bases). The germline V gene has CDR1 SGHTA and CDR2 FQGNSA. V was clipped by 1 base and J by 2 bases, with 9 bases between them. The CDR3 is made up of 14 amino acids.

The CDR3 DNA sequence: TGTGCCAGCGAGAAAGAACTTAACTATGGCTACACCTTC. Translation gives CASEKELNYGYTF. J is TRBJ1-2 and V is TRBV2; D gene unclear. Germline loops: CDR1 SNHLY, CDR2 FYNNEI. The CDR3 spans 13 residues. V gave up 8 bases and J gave up 1 base, with 11 bases separating them.

About this clone: At one end, the junction sequence differs from germline, possibly due to a read error. The chain couples TRBV7-7 to TRBJ1-5; D ambiguous. In germline, CDR1 is SSHAT, CDR2 FNYEAQ (reference sequence). The CDR3 runs 13 residues. The CDR3 loop is CASSPTINQPQHF. CDR3 coding DNA: TGTGCTAGCAGCCCGACAATTAATCAGCCCCAGCATTTT.

This chain connects TRBV5-8 to TRBJ1-3; TRBD1 matches at 7 bases. Germline CDR1 and CDR2: SGHTS and YDEGEE. Losses at the gene ends were 0 bases for V and 0 bases for J; bases not matched to a gene: 6. This CDR3 is 17 amino acids long. For the CDR3, the DNA is TGTGCCAGCAGCTTGGTACGGGACAGTCTCTCTGGAAACACCATATATTTT. Its protein product is CASSLVRDSLSGNTIYF.

The rearrangement links TRBV4-2 to TRBJ1-1; 7 bases match TRBD1. V lost 3 bases to trimming and J lost 12 bases; unmatched junction nucleotides: 4. CDR3 length: 11 residues. The V gene's germline CDR1 is LGHNA and CDR2 YNFKEQ. The CDR3 sequence is CASSQTGMTFF. The CDR3 DNA reads TGTGCCAGCAGCCAGACAGGGATGACTTTCTTT.

This rearrangement joins TRBV7-7 to TRBJ2-1; D is undetermined. The CDR3 loop spans 9 amino acids. Germline CDR1 SSHAT, CDR2 FNYEAQ (reference sequence). DNA for the CDR3: TGTGCTAGCCTTTATGAGCAGTTCTTC. Translation: CASLYEQFF.

The gene calls are TRBV9 and TRBJ1-6; D may be TRBD1 (6 bases). Trimming shortened V by 0 bases and J by 7 bases, and 11 bases separated the two germline ends. Germline values: CDR1 SGDLS, CDR2 YYNGEE. The CDR3 is made up of 15 amino acids. CDR3 residues: CASSVAGAINSPLHF. The DNA for the CDR3 is TGTGCCAGCAGCGTAGCAGGGGCGATCAATTCACCCCTCCACTTT.

V usage is TRBV7-2 and J usage is TRBJ1-2; D is ambiguous. CDR1 and CDR2 from the germline V gene are SGHTA and FQGNSA. The CDR3 is made up of 15 amino acids. The V and J ends lost 5 bases and 3 bases respectively, with 16 bases between them. Here the CDR3 DNA reads TGTGCCAGCAGCCAAGCGGGAGACGGGTACTATGGCTACACCTTC. Translating gives CASSQAGDGYYGYTF.

The J gene is TRBJ2-7, the V gene TRBV9; D remains ambiguous. The CDR3 loop spans 14 amino acids. The ends were cut back, 4 bases at V and 3 bases at J, with 14 bases in the middle. The germline V gene has CDR1 SGDLS and CDR2 YYNGEE. The CDR3 nucleotides read TGTGCCAGCAGCTCAGACATACATATCTACGAGCAGTACTTC. Residues: CASSSDIHIYEQYF.

The chain joins TRBV19 to TRBJ1-1; possible D gene TRBD1, 6 bases. This CDR3 is built from 18 residues. V lost 6 bases and J 3 bases, leaving 26 bases between the germline ends. CDR1 is LNHDA and CDR2 is SQIVND in the germline V gene (reference sequence). CDR3 sequence (DNA): TGTGCCAGTAGAATAATTTCCAAGACAGGTCTGAAGGACACTGAAGCTTTCTTT. This encodes CASRIISKTGLKDTEAFF.

The chain is built from TRBV28 and TRBJ1-1; D uncertain. CDR3 size: 14 residues. Germline V lookup: CDR1 MDHEN, CDR2 SYDVKM. The V gene lost 10 bases and the J gene lost 4 bases, with 19 bases spanning the gap. The CDR3 sequence: CAIVQIPRGTEAFF. CDR3 coding DNA: TGTGCCATCGTGCAGATCCCTCGGGGCACTGAAGCTTTCTTT.

This clone was seen more than once but under ten times. As DNA, the CDR3 is TGTGCCAGCAGCTCCCGGGAGACGGCCGGAGGCTATTTCCACACGAACACTGAAGCTTTCTTT. It is translated as CASSSRETAGGYFHTNTEAFF. The gene calls are TRBV7-8 and TRBJ1-1; the D is unclear. The CDR3 runs to 21 residues. V was shortened by 4 bases and J by 1 base, with 31 bases between the two germline ends. Germline V CDR1 and CDR2: SGHVS, FQNEAQ.

The V call is TRBV11-2, the J call TRBJ2-6; TRBD2 might be the D (5 bases). Germline lookup yields CDR1 SGHAT and CDR2 FQNNGV. This CDR3 spans 15 amino acids. V was clipped by 7 bases and J by 0 bases, with 10 bases between them. This chain's CDR3 is CASTGLSSGANVLTF. CDR3 in DNA: TGTGCCAGCACCGGACTTTCCTCTGGGGCCAACGTCCTGACTTTC.

V gene TRBV30 combines with J gene TRBJ2-1, with TRBD2 matching over 9 bases. This CDR3 has 17 residues. J lost 2 bases, V lost 3 bases, and 11 bases had no gene match. Germline assignment: CDR1 GTSNPN and CDR2 SVGIG (reference sequence). CDR3 coding DNA: TGTGCCTGGAGCGGGGCCATGCGGGAGGGCCCCTACAATGAGCAGTTCTTC. The encoded protein is CAWSGAMREGPYNEQFF.

The rearrangement joins TRBV28 to TRBJ2-5; possible D gene TRBD2, 6 bases. The DNA end is more similar to TRBJ2-7, so the J call may be wrong. This CDR3 comprises 16 residues. The germline gives CDR1 MDHEN, CDR2 SYDVKM. The CDR3 sequence is CASSMQAGTLSYEQYF. The CDR3 region has the DNA TGTGCCAGCAGTATGCAGGCGGGGACTCTCAGCTACGAGCAGTACTTC.

The V call is TRBV5-1, the J call TRBJ2-3; 15 nucleotides agree with TRBD2. The CDR3 loop spans 17 amino acids. Germline CDR1 and CDR2: SGHRS and YFSETQ. The trim removed 4 bases at V and 4 bases at J, leaving 7 bases unmatched. Here the CDR3 reads CASSLGTSGGQADTQYF. The CDR3 nucleotides are TGCGCCAGCAGCCTCGGGACTAGCGGGGGGCAGGCAGATACGCAGTATTTT. Filled out from reference TRBV5-1 and TRBJ2-3, the complete variable domain reads KAGVTQTPRYLIKTRGQQVTLSCSPISGHRSVSWYQQTPGQGLQFLFEYFSETQRNKGNFPGRFSGRQFSNSRSEMNVSTLELGDSALYLCASSLGTSGGQADTQYFGPGTRLTVL.

The chain has TRBV5-1 and TRBJ2-7; TRBD1 is a possible D gene (6 bases). The CDR3 spans 13 residues. V dropped 1 base and J dropped 3 bases, with 8 bases sitting between them. The germline CDR1 and CDR2 sequences are SGHRS and YFSETQ. The chain's CDR3 is CASSLRGIYEQYF. CDR3 DNA: TGCGCCAGCAGCTTGAGGGGGATCTACGAGCAGTACTTC.

The chain employs TRBV5-6 and TRBJ1-6, with TRBD1 identical over 9 bases. The germline gives CDR1 SGHDT, CDR2 YYEEEE. J lost 9 bases, V lost 2 bases, and 3 bases had no gene match. The CDR3 is 14 residues long. The CDR3 nucleotides read TGTGCCAGCAGCTTAGGGACAGGGTCTTCACCCCTCCACTTT. Its translation is CASSLGTGSSPLHF.

The chain employs TRBV5-1 and TRBJ1-1; D is uncertain. Trimming took off 2 bases at V and 0 bases at J, with 5 bases between the two ends. The CDR3 loop spans 13 amino acids. Germline CDR1 and CDR2: SGHRS and YFSETQ. DNA of the CDR3: TGCGCCAGCAGCTTTCAGGTGAACACTGAAGCTTTCTTT. It codes for CASSFQVNTEAFF.

This sequence joins TRBV29-1 and TRBJ1-1; tentative D call: TRBD1 (5 bases). Germline V CDR1 and CDR2: SQVTM, ANQGSEA. Trimming removed 5 bases from V and 10 bases from J, with 11 bases in between. CDR3 length equals 10 residues. The chain's CDR3 is CSVRDGGAFF. CDR3 DNA sequence: TGCAGCGTTCGGGACGGGGGAGCTTTCTTT.

This chain links TRBV4-3 with TRBJ1-2; 10 nucleotides line up with TRBD1. The V gene's germline CDR1 is LGHNA and CDR2 YSLEER. This CDR3 spans 15 amino acids. Trimming cost V 3 bases and J 4 bases; bases outside gene matches: 5. In nucleotides, the CDR3 is TGCGCCAGCAGCCAGAGGACAGGGGGGACCTATGGCTACACCTTC. Its protein product is CASSQRTGGTYGYTF.

The chain recombines TRBV21-1 with TRBJ2-7; TRBD1, the D gene given by the table, was not confirmed from the DNA. TRBV21-1 is recorded as a pseudogene. The CDR3 has 15 amino acids. This chain's CDR3 is CASSPAPGHPYEQYF. DNA of the CDR3: TGTGCCAGCAGCCCCGCGCCGGGACACCCCTACGAGCAGTACTTC.

V usage is TRBV5-1 and J usage is TRBJ2-3; D perhaps matches TRBD2 (5 bases). In germline, CDR1 is SGHRS, CDR2 YFSETQ. The CDR3 totals 17 residues. V was cut by 0 bases and J by 3 bases, with 17 bases left in between. In nucleotides, the CDR3 is TGCGCCAGCAGCTTGGTGGGAAACGGGGTAGATACAGATACGCAGTATTTT. Residues: CASSLVGNGVDTDTQYF.